The clone carrying this TCR beta chain appeared a few times. The data belong to a study of T cells in Graves' hyperthyroidism and ophthalmopathy. Graves' hyperthyroidism showing no ophthalmopathy progression within 18 months was considered stable. The TCR beta CDR3 regions underwent amplification using RNA transcripts as the source. Using the HTBI primer set, a first-round RT-PCR was run on the TCR CDR3. Via MiXCR, TCRdb re-called the multiplex PCR reads, giving one row per CDR3 protein. The sample has about 620,000 distinct CDR3 sequences; 15% to 20% are singletons. Sequenced: blood. This TCR was sampled from a woman aged 30 to 39 with Graves' hyperthyroidism.

The CDR3 loop is CASSLGALGHYGYTF. DNA of the CDR3: TGTGCCAGCAGTTTAGGGGCACTAGGTCACTATGGCTACACCTTC. The rearrangement joins TRBV12-3 or TRBV12-4 to TRBJ1-2; no definite D call. The V end lost 1 base, the J end lost 3 bases, and 12 bases lay between the germline ends. This CDR3 is built from 15 residues.